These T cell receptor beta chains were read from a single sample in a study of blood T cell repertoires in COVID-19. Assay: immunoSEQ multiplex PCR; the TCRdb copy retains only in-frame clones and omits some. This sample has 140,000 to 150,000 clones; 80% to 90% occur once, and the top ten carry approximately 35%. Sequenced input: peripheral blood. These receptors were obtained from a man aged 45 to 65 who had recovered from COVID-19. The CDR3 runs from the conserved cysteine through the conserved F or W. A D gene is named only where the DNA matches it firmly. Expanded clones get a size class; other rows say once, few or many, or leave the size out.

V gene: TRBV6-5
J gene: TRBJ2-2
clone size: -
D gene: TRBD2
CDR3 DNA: TGTGCCAGCAGGACGACTAGCAACACCGGGGAGCTGTTTTTT
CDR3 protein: CASRTTSNTGELFF

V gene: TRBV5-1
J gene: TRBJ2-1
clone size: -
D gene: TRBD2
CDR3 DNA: TGCGCCAGCAGCCTCTTCCAGACTAGCGGGGGTGCCTACAATGAGCAGTTCTTC
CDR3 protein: CASSLFQTSGGAYNEQFF

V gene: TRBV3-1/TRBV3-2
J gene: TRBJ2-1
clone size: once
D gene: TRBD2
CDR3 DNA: TGTGCCAGCAGCCAACGAGGGACTAGCGGGGGCCTCTACAATGAGCAGTTCTTC
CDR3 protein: CASSQRGTSGGLYNEQFF

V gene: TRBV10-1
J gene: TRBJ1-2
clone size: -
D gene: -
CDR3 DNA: TGCGCCAGCAGCGCCGGGACTGGGGGAGTCTATGGCTACACCTTC
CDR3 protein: CASSAGTGGVYGYTF

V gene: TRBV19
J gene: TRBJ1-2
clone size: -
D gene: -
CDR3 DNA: TGTGCCAGCCACCCTGGAGGCTATGGCTACACCTTC
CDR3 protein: CASHPGGYGYTF

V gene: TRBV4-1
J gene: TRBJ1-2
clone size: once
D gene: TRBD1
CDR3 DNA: TGCGCCAGCAGCCCGGACAGGGGGCGCGGTGGCTACACCTTC
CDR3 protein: CASSPDRGRGGYTF

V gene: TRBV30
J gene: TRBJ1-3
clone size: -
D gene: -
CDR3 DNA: TGTGCCTGGAGTGTAAGGACAACTGGAAACACCATATATTTT
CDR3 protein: CAWSVRTTGNTIYF

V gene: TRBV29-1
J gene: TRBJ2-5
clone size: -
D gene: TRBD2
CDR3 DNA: TGCAGCGTTACTAGCGGGGGGGCCCGAGAGACCCAGTACTTC
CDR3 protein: CSVTSGGARETQYF

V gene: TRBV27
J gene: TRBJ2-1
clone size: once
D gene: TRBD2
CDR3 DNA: TGTGCCAGCAGTTCCGAAGGGCGGGGGAGCTCCTACAATGAGCAGTTCTTC
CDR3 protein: CASSSEGRGSSYNEQFF

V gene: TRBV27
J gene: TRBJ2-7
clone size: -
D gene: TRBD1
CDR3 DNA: TGTGCCAGCAGTCCCATCGGGACAGGGGCCAACGAGCAGTACTTC
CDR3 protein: CASSPIGTGANEQYF

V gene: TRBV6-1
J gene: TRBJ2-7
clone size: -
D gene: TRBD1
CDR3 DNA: TGTGCCAGCAGTGAAAATTGGACAGGGAGGACCTACGAGCAGTACTTC
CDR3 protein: CASSENWTGRTYEQYF

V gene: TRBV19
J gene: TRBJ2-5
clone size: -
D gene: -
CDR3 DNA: TGTGCCAGTAGTTACGGAGGGGAGACCCAGTACTTC
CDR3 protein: CASSYGGETQYF

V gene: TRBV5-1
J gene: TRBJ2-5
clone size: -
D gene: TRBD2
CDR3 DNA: TGCGCCAGCAGCCTCGGGACTAGCGGGGGGGCCTTACCAGGGACCCAGTACTTC
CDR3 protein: CASSLGTSGGALPGTQYF

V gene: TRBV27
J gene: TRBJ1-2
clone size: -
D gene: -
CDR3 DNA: TGTGCCAGCAGTTTCTCAGGGCATTCGTTTGGCTACACCTTC
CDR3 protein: CASSFSGHSFGYTF

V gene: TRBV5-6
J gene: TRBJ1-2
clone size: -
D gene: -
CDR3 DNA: TGTGCCAGCAGCTTGGTGTTAGTGGGAACGGGGATTTTGGATGGCTACACCTTC
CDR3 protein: CASSLVLVGTGILDGYTF